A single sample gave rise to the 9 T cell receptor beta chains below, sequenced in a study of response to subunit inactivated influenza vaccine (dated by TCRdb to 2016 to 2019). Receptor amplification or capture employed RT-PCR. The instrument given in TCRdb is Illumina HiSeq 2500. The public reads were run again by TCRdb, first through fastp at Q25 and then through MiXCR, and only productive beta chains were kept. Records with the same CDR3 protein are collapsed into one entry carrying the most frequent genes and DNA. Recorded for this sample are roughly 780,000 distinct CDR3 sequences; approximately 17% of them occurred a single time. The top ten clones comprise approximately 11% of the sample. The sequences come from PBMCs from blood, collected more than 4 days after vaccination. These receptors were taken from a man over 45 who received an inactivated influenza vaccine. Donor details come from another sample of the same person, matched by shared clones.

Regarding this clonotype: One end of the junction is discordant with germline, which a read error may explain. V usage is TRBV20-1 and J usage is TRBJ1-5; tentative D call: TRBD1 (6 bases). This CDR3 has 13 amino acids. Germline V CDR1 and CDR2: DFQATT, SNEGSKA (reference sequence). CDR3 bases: TGCAGTGCTGGAGACAGGTGGGGTGAGCCCCAGCATTTT. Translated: CSAGDRWGEPQHF.

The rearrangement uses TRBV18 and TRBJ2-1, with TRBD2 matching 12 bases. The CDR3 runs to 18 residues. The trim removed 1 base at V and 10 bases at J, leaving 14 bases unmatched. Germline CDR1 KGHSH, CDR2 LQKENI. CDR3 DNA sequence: TGTGCCAGCTCACCACTTGCGGGGCTAGCGGGAGGGCCGAGCGAGCAGTTCTTC. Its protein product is CASSPLAGLAGGPSEQFF.

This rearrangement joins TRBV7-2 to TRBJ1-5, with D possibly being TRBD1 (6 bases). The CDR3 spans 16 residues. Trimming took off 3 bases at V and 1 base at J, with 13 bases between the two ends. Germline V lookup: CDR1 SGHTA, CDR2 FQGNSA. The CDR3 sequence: CASSFRGGTSNQPQHF. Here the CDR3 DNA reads TGTGCCAGCAGCTTCAGAGGGGGGACGAGCAATCAGCCCCAGCATTTT.

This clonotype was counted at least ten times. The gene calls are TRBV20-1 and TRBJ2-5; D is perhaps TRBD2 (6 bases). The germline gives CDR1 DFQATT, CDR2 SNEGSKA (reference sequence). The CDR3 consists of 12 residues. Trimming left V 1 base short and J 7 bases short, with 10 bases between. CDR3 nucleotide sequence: TGCAGTGCTAGAGTTGGGACTGGGACCCAGTACTTC. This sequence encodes CSARVGTGTQYF.

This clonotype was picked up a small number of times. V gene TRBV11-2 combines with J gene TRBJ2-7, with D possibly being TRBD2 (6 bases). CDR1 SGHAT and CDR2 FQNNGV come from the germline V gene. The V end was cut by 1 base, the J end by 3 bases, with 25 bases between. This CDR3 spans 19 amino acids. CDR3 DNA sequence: TGTGCCAGCAGCTTAGTAAATGCGGGACGGGGCCGGATGAACTACGAGCAGTACTTC. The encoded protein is CASSLVNAGRGRMNYEQYF.

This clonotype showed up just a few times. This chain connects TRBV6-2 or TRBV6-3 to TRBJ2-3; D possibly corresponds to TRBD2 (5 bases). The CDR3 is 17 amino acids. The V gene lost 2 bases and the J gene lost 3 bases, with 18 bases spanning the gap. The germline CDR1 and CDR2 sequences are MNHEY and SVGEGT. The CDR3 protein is CASSYSISSLGTDTQYF. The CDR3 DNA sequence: TGTGCCAGCAGTTACAGTATTTCTAGCCTGGGGACAGATACGCAGTATTTT.

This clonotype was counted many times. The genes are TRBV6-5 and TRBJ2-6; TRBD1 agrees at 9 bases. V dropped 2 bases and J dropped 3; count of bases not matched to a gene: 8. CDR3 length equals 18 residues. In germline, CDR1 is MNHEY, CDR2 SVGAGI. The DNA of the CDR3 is TGTGCCAGCAGTTACGCACCGGGACAGGGATATGGGGCCAACGTCCTGACTTTC. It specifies CASSYAPGQGYGANVLTF.

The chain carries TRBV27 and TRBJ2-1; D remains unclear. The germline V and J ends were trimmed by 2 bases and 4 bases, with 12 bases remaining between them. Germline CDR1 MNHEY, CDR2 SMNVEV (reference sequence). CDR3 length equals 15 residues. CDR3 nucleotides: TGTGCCAGCAGTTTAAGGGCAGCTTTTTACAATGAGCAGTTCTTC. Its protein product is CASSLRAAFYNEQFF.

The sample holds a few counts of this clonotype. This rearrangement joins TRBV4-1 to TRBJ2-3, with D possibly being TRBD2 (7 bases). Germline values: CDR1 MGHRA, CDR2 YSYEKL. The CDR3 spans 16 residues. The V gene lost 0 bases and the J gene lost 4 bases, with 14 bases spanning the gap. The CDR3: CASSQDLRGGPDTQYF. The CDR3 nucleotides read TGCGCCAGCAGCCAAGATCTAAGGGGGGGGCCAGATACGCAGTATTTT.